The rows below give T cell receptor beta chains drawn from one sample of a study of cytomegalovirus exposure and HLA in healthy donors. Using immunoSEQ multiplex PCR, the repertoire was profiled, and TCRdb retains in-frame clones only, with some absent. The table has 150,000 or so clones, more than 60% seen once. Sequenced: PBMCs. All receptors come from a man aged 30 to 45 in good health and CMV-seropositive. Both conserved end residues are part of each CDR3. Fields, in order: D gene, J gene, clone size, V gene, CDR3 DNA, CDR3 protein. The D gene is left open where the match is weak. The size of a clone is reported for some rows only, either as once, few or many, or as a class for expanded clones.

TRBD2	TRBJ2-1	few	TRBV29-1	TGCAGCGTTGACCTCCGGGAGGGCCCGAATGAGCAGTTCTTC	CSVDLREGPNEQFF
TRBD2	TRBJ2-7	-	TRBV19	TGTGCCAGTAGTCCGGGCGGGGGGAACTCCTACGAGCAGTACTTC	CASSPGGGNSYEQYF
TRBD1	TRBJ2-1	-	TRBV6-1	TGTGCCTCCGTCCGGGGCGGACAGGGGGGTGAGCAGTTCTTC	CASVRGGQGGEQFF
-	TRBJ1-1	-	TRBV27	TGTGCCAGCAGTTTCCTTCGGGGCACTGAAGCTTTCTTT	CASSFLRGTEAFF
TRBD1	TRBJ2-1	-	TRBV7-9	TGTGCCAGCAGCTCCGACAGGGTTTGGTATGAGCAGTTCTTC	CASSSDRVWYEQFF
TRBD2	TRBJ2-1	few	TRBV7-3	TGTGCCAGCAGCTTAACGGGACTAGCGGGAGAGAATGAGCAGTTCTTC	CASSLTGLAGENEQFF
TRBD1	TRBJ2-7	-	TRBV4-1	TGCGCCAGCAGCCCCACAGGGGAAGGTATTTACGAGCAGTACTTC	CASSPTGEGIYEQYF
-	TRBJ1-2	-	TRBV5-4	TGTGCCAGCAGCCCACAGACGGATCTCTATGGCTACACCTTC	CASSPQTDLYGYTF
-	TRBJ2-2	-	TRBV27	TGTGCCAGCAGTCCGGCGGGATCGGCCGGGGAGCTGTTTTTT	CASSPAGSAGELFF
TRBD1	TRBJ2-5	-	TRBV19	TGTGCCAGTAGTGTACAGGGGGCAGAGACCCAGTACTTC	CASSVQGAETQYF
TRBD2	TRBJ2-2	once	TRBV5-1	TGCGCCAGCAGCTTGGCCACTAGCGCCGGGGAGCTGTTTTTT	CASSLATSAGELFF
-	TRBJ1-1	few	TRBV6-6	TGTGCCAGCAGTTACGGGGGGATCGGCCTGAACACTGAAGCTTTCTTT	CASSYGGIGLNTEAFF
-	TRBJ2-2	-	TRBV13	TGTGCCAGCAGCTTAGCGGGGGAAGGACTAAGCTTGAACACCGGGGAGCTGTTTTTT	CASSLAGEGLSLNTGELFF
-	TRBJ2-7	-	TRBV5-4	TGTGCCAGCAGCCCTGGCGGTTACGAGCAGTACTTC	CASSPGGYEQYF
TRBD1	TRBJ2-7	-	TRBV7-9	TGTGCCAGCAGGGGACAGGGGCGACCTTACGAGCAGTACTTC	CASRGQGRPYEQYF
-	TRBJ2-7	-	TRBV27	TGTGCCAGCAGTTTCTCCCGGTCCTACGAGCAGTACTTC	CASSFSRSYEQYF
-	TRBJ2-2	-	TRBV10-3	TGTGCCATCAGGCTGGAGGACAGCGCTGGGGCCGGGGAGCTGTTTTTT	CAIRLEDSAGAGELFF
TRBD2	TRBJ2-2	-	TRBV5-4	TGTGCCAGCAGTAAGCGGGAGGGCTCCGGGGAGCTGTTTTTT	CASSKREGSGELFF
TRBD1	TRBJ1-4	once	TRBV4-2	TGTGCCAGCAGCCAAGATTTGGTCGTCACAGGGGGGGAAAAACTGTTTTTT	CASSQDLVVTGGEKLFF
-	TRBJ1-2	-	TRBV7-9	TGTGCCAGCAGCGCGGGACTTCTGGTCTCTGGCTACACCTTC	CASSAGLLVSGYTF
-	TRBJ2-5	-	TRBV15	TGTGCCACCAGCCGCAGGACACACCAAGAGACCCAGTACTTC	CATSRRTHQETQYF
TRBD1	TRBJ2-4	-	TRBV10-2	TGCGCCAGCAGTGAGTCGGGACAGACAGGGTCTAACTTC	CASSESGQTGSNF
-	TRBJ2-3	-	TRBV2	TGTGCCAGCCTCAGGGAAGGGGCATTTAATACGCAGTATTTT	CASLREGAFNTQYF
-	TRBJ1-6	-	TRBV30	TGTGCCTACGCGACAGAGAGCTATTCACCCCTCCACTTT	CAYATESYSPLHF
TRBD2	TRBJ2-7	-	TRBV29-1	TGCAGTTGGACTAGCGGGGGCGAGCAGTACTTC	CSWTSGGEQYF
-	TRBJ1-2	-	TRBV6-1	TGTGCCACCTATGACACCTATGGCTACACCTTC	CATYDTYGYTF
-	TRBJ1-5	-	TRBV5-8	TGTGCCAGCAGCTTGGGACAGGTTATTAGCAATCAGCCCCAGCATTTT	CASSLGQVISNQPQHF
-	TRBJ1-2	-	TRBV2	TGTGCCAGCAGTTACAGGGTTGGCTACACCTTC	CASSYRVGYTF
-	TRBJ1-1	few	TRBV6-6	TGTGCCAGCACTGTGAACACTGAAGCTTTCTTT	CASTVNTEAFF
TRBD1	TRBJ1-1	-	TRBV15	TGTGCCACCAGCACTGACAGGGGGAGGACTGAAGCTTTCTTT	CATSTDRGRTEAFF
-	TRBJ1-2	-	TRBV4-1	TGCGCCAGCAGCCTACAGGTTTCGAGGTATGGCTACACCTTC	CASSLQVSRYGYTF
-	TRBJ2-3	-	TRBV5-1	TGCGCCAGCTCCTGGGGGCAAAGCGGGACGCTCGAATCGGTGGATACGCAGTATTTT	CASSWGQSGTLESVDTQYF
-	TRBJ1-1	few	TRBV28	TGTGCCAGCAGTTCGGTTGGGCAATTTGAAGCTTTCTTT	CASSSVGQFEAFF
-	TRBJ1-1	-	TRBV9	TGTGCCAGCAGCCAAGAAGGAGTCATGAACACTGAAGCTTTCTTT	CASSQEGVMNTEAFF
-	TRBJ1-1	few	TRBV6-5	TGTGCCAGCAGTTTAACTTGGGCCTTGAACACTGAAGCTTTCTTT	CASSLTWALNTEAFF
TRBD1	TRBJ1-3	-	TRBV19	TGTGCCAGTAGGGACAGGGGTCGTTCTGGAAACACCATATATTTT	CASRDRGRSGNTIYF
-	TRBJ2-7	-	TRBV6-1	TGTGCCAGCAGTGGAAAGCGGAATTCCTACGAGCAGTACTTC	CASSGKRNSYEQYF
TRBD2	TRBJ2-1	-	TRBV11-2	TGTGCCAGCAGCCCGATAGCGGGAGTTACCTACAATGAGCAGTTCTTC	CASSPIAGVTYNEQFF
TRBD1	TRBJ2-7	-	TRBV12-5	TGTGCTAGTGGTTTGGCCTGGGACAGGGGGTTCTACGAGCAGTACTTC	CASGLAWDRGFYEQYF
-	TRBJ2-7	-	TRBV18	TGTGCCAGCTCACCACCGGGCGGGGAGAGCGAGCAGTACTTC	CASSPPGGESEQYF
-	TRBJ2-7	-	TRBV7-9	TGTGCCAGCAGCTTAGAGGGGGGGATCTCCTACGAGCAGTACTTC	CASSLEGGISYEQYF
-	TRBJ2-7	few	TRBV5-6	TGTGCCAGCAGCCGGGACTACGAGCAGTACTTC	CASSRDYEQYF
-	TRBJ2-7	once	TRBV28	TGTGCCAGCAGTCCTCGCACTCTGGGACTGACGTACGAGCAGTACTTC	CASSPRTLGLTYEQYF
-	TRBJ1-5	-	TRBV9	TGTGCCAGCAGCAGAGCCAATAGCAATCAGCCCCAGCATTTT	CASSRANSNQPQHF
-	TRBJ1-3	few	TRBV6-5	TGTGCCAGCAGTGAAATGGGGGGTGGAAACACCATATATTTT	CASSEMGGGNTIYF
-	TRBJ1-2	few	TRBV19	TGTGCCAGTAGTCTAGCCAGGGTTCTAGGCTATGGCTACACCTTC	CASSLARVLGYGYTF
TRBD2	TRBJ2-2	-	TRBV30	TGTGCCTGCGGACTAGCGGGAGAAACCGGGGAGCTGTTTTTT	CACGLAGETGELFF
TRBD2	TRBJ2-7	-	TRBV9	TGTGCCAGCAGCGTAGACCCCGCGGGAGCTAACTACGAGCAGTACTTC	CASSVDPAGANYEQYF
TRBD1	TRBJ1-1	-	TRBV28	TGTGCCAGCAGTTTATCAGACAGGGTGACTGAAGCTTTCTTT	CASSLSDRVTEAFF
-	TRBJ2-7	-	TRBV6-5	TGTGCCAGCAACACCCTTTGGCTCAAAGACTACGAGCAGTACTTC	CASNTLWLKDYEQYF
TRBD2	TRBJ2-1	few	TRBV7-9	TGTGCCAGCAGCTCTAGCGGGAGGGCCTACAATGAGCAGTTCTTC	CASSSSGRAYNEQFF
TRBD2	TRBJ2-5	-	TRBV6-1	TGTGCCAGCAGGCGACTAGCGGGAGGGGAGACCCAGTACTTC	CASRRLAGGETQYF